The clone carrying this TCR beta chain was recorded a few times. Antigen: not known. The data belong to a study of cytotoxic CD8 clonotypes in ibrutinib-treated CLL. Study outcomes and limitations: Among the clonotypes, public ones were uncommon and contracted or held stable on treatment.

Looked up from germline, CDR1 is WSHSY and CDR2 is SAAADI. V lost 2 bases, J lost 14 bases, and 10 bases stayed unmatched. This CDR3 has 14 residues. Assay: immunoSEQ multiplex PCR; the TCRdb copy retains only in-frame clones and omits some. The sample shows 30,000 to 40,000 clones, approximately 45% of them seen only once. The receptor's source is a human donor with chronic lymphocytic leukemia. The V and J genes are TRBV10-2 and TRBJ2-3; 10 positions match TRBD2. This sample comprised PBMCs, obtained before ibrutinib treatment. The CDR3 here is CASSERLAGAWGYF. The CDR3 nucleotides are TGCGCCAGCAGTGAGAGGCTAGCGGGGGCCTGGGGGTATTTT.